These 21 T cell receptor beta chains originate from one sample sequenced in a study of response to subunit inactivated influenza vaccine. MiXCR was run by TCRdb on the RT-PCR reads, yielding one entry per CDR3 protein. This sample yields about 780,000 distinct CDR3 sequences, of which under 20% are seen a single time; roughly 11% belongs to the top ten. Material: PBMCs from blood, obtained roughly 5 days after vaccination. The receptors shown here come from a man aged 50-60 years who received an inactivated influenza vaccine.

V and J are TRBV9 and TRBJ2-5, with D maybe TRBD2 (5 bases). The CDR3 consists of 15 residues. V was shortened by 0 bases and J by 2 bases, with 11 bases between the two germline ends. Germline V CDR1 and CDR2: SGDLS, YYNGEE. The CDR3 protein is CASSVGGYNQETQYF. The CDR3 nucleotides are TGTGCCAGCAGCGTAGGAGGGTATAATCAAGAGACCCAGTACTTC.

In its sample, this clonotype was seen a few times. CDR3 in amino acids: CASRPGTHNEQFF. The CDR3 DNA follows: TGCGCCAGCAGACCAGGGACCCACAATGAGCAGTTCTTC. This chain links TRBV5-1 with TRBJ2-1; D could derive from TRBD1 or TRBD2 (5 bases each). Germline-derived CDR1 and CDR2 are SGHRS and YFSETQ. The V end lost 5 bases, the J end lost 5 bases, and 11 bases lay between the germline ends. This CDR3 is built from 13 residues.

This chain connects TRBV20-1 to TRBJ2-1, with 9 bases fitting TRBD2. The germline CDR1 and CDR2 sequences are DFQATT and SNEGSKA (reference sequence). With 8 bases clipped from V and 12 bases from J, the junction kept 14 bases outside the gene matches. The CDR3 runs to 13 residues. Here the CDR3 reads CSPSGTSLVAQFF. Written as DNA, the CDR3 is TGCAGTCCATCCGGGACTAGCCTTGTGGCGCAGTTCTTC.

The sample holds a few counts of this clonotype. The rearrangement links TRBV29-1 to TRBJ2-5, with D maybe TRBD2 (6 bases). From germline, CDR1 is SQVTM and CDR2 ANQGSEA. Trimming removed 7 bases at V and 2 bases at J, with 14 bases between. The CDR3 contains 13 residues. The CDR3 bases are TGCAGCGGGAGGGGAGCTCTTCAAGAGACCCAGTACTTC. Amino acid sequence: CSGRGALQETQYF.

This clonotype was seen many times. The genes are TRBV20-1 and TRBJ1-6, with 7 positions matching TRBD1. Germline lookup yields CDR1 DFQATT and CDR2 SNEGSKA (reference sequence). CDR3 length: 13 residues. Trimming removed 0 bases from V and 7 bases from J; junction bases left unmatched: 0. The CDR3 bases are TGCAGTGCTAGAGAGACAGGGAATTCACCCCTCCACTTT. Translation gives CSARETGNSPLHF.

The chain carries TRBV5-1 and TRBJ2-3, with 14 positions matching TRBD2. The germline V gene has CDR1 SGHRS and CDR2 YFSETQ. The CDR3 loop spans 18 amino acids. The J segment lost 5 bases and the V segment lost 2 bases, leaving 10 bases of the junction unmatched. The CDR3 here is CASSFHGLAGGPGDTQYF. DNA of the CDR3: TGCGCCAGCAGCTTCCACGGACTAGCGGGAGGTCCTGGAGATACGCAGTATTTT.

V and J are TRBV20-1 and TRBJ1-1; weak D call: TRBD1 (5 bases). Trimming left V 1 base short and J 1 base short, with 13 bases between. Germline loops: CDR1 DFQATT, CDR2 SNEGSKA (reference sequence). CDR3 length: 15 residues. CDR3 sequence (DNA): TGCAGTGCTAGAGTGTCGCGGGGGTGGAACACTGAAGCTTTCTTT. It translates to CSARVSRGWNTEAFF.

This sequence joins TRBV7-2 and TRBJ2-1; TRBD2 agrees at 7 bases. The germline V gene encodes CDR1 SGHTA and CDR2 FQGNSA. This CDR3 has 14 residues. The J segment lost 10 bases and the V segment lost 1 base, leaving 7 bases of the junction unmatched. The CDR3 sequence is CASSLELARPEQFF. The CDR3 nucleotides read TGTGCCAGCAGCTTAGAACTAGCGCGTCCCGAGCAGTTCTTC.

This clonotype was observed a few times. The CDR3 DNA sequence: TGTGCCAGCAGCCGCCGGGACACTACCTACGAGCAGTACTTC. Amino acid sequence: CASSRRDTTYEQYF. The V gene is TRBV3-1, the J gene TRBJ2-7; maybe TRBD1 (6 bases). With 4 bases removed from V and 2 bases from J, the gap between germline ends came to 12 bases. The CDR3 consists of 14 residues. CDR1 is LGHDT and CDR2 is YNNKEL in the germline V gene (reference sequence).

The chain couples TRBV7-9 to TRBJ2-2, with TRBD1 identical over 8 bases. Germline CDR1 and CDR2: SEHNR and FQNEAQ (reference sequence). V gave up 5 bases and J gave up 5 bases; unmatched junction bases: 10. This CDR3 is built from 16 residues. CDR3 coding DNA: TGTGCCAGCAGCGTCGGGACAGGCTTTATGACCGGGGAGCTGTTTTTT. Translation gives CASSVGTGFMTGELFF.

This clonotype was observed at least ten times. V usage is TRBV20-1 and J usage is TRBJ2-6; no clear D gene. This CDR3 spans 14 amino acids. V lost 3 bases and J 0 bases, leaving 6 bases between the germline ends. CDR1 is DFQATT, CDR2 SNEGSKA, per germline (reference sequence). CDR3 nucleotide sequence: TGCAGTGCTAGTGGATTCTCTGGGGCCAACGTCCTGACTTTC. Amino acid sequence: CSASGFSGANVLTF.

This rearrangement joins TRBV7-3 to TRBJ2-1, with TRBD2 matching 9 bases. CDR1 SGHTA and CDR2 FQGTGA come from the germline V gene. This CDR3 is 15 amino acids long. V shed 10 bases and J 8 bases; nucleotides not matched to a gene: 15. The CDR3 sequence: CATAQVSGSIYEQFF. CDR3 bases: TGTGCCACTGCTCAGGTTAGCGGGAGTATATATGAGCAGTTCTTC.

The CDR3 nucleotides are TGTGCCAGCAGCTTAACCTCGCGGAGTATTATCGCTAACTATGGCTACACCTTC. Protein: CASSLTSRSIIANYGYTF. The chain uses TRBV11-2 and TRBJ1-2; D unclear. V gave up 2 bases and J gave up 0 bases, with 19 bases separating them. Germline V gives CDR1 SGHAT, CDR2 FQNNGV. The CDR3 extends over 18 amino acids.

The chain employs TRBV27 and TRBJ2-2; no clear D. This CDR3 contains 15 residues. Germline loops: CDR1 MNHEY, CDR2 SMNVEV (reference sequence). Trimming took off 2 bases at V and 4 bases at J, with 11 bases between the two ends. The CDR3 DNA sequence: TGTGCCAGCAGTTTAAGCCCGGAACGCACCGGGGAGCTGTTTTTT. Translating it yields CASSLSPERTGELFF.

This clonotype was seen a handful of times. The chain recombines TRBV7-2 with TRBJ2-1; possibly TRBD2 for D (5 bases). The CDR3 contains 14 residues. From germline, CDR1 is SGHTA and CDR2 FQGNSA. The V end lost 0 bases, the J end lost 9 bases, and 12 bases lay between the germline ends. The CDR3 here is CASSLAGAAGEQFF. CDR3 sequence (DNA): TGTGCCAGCAGCTTAGCAGGAGCGGCGGGTGAGCAGTTCTTC.

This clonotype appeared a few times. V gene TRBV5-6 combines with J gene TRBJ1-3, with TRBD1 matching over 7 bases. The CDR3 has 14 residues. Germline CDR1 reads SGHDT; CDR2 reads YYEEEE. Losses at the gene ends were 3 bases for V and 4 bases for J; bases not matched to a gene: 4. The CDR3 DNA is TGTGCCAGCAGCTCCCAGGGGGGAGGAAACACCATATATTTT. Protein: CASSSQGGGNTIYF.

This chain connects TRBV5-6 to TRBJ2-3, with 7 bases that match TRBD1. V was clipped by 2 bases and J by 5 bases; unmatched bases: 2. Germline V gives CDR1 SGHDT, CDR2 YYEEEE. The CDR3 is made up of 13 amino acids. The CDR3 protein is CASSFQGVDTQYF. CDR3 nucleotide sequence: TGTGCCAGCAGCTTTCAGGGGGTAGATACGCAGTATTTT.

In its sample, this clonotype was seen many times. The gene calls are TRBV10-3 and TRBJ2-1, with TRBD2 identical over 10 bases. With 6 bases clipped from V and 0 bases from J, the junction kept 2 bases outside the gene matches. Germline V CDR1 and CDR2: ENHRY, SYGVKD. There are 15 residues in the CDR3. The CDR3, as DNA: TGTGCCATCAGGCCTAGCGGGAGCTCCTACAATGAGCAGTTCTTC. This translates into CAIRPSGSSYNEQFF.

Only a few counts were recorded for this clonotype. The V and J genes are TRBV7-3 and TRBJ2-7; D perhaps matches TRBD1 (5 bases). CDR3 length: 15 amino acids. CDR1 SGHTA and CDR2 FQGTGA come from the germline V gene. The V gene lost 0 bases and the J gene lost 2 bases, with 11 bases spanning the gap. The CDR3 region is CASSLTLTDPYEQYF. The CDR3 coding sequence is TGTGCCAGCAGCTTAACCCTGACAGACCCCTACGAGCAGTACTTC.

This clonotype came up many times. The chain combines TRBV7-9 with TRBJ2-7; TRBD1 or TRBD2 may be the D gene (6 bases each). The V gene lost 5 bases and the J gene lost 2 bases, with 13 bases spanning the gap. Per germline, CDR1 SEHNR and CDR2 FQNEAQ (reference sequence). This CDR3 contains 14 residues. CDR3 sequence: CASSLAGHTYEQYF. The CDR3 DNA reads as TGTGCCAGCAGCCTGGCGGGACATACCTACGAGCAGTACTTC.

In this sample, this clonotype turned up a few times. The CDR3: CASSLATGIHGYTF. The DNA of the CDR3 is TGTGCCAGCAGTTTAGCCACAGGGATCCATGGCTACACCTTC. This chain uses TRBV12-3 or TRBV12-4 with TRBJ1-2; TRBD1 might be the D (6 bases). Between the trimmed V and J ends, which lost 0 bases and 6 bases, there was a span of 11 bases. The CDR3 loop spans 14 amino acids.